These 19 T cell receptor beta chains originate from one sample sequenced in a study of early T cells in non-severe SARS-CoV-2 infection. MiXCR was run by TCRdb on the 5' RACE reads, yielding one entry per CDR3 protein. In the table there are around 30,000 distinct CDR3 sequences, about 5% of which are singletons. Sequencing was carried out using whole blood. Source of these receptors: an adult who was a healthcare worker with PCR-confirmed SARS-CoV-2 infection or an uninfected control (not recorded which).

The CDR3 bases are TGTGCCATCAGTGTAGGAACTAGCTCCGAGCAGTACTTC. This encodes CAISVGTSSEQYF. The V gene is TRBV10-3, the J gene TRBJ2-7; tentative D call: TRBD2 (6 bases). Deletions cut 4 bases from V and 6 bases from J, with 13 bases between. The CDR3 sequence is 13 residues long. CDR1 is ENHRY, CDR2 SYGVKD, per germline.

The chain links TRBV18 to TRBJ1-2; D remains unclear. Trimming left V 0 bases short and J 1 base short, with 0 bases between. Germline assignment: CDR1 KGHSH and CDR2 LQKENI. The CDR3 extends over 12 amino acids. This CDR3 is CASSPPNYGYTF. DNA for the CDR3: TGTGCCAGCTCACCACCTAACTATGGCTACACCTTC.

Sample share makes this clonotype medium-sized. CDR3 loop: CSVGAETGELFF. DNA of the CDR3: TGCAGCGTTGGGGCTGAGACCGGGGAGCTGTTTTTT. J is TRBJ2-2 and V is TRBV29-1, with D unresolved. CDR3 length: 12 residues. The ends were cut back, 4 bases at V and 5 bases at J, with 8 bases in the middle. The germline V gene has CDR1 SQVTM and CDR2 ANQGSEA.

This clonotype was counted many times. The genes are TRBV10-3 and TRBJ2-3; 9 bases line up with TRBD2. The CDR3 is 15 residues long. Germline V gives CDR1 ENHRY, CDR2 SYGVKD. Germline trimming cut 5 bases from V and 0 bases from J; bases unmatched to any gene: 3. The CDR3 region has the DNA TGTGCCATCAGTTTAGCGGGGGAAAGCACAGATACGCAGTATTTT. Translated, it gives CAISLAGESTDTQYF.

This clonotype was recorded at least ten times. In DNA, the CDR3 is TGTGCCAGCAGCCGGGACAAGGCACTTATGCAGTACTTC. It translates to CASSRDKALMQYF. The V gene is TRBV3-1, the J gene TRBJ2-7; possible D gene TRBD1, 6 bases. Trimming took off 4 bases at V and 9 bases at J, with 16 bases between the two ends. There are 13 residues in the CDR3. The germline V gene has CDR1 LGHDT and CDR2 YNNKEL (reference sequence).

This clonotype appeared many times. V is TRBV7-2 and J is TRBJ2-1, with a tentative D call TRBD1 (6 bases). V shed 5 bases and J shed 6 bases, with 14 bases lying between them. The germline V gene encodes CDR1 SGHTA and CDR2 FQGNSA. This CDR3 is 14 amino acids long. CDR3 sequence: CASSPRLQGNEQFF. CDR3 in DNA: TGTGCCAGCAGCCCCCGCCTACAGGGCAATGAGCAGTTCTTC.

This clonotype was counted between two and nine times. V gene TRBV28 combines with J gene TRBJ1-6; 10 bases map to TRBD1. This CDR3 spans 17 amino acids. The J segment lost 6 bases and the V segment lost 4 bases, leaving 9 bases of the junction unmatched. Germline loops: CDR1 MDHEN, CDR2 SYDVKM. The DNA of the CDR3 is TGTGCCAGCAGTTCTCCCCATGACAGGGGGCGTAATTCACCCCTCCACTTT. This codes for CASSSPHDRGRNSPLHF.

The sample holds a few counts of this clonotype. The CDR3, as DNA: TGCGCCAGCAGCACGGGAAATGACAGGACCCCTCCCTACGAGCAGTACTTC. As protein: CASSTGNDRTPPYEQYF. The chain is built from TRBV5-1 and TRBJ2-7; D perhaps matches TRBD1 (6 bases). V gave up 4 bases and J gave up 2 bases, with 22 bases separating them. The CDR3 has 17 amino acids. Germline-derived CDR1 and CDR2 are SGHRS and YFSETQ. The complete variable domain, with remaining parts taken from reference TRBV5-1 and TRBJ2-7, reads KAGVTQTPRYLIKTRGQQVTLSCSPISGHRSVSWYQQTPGQGLQFLFEYFSETQRNKGNFPGRFSGRQFSNSRSEMNVSTLELGDSALYLCASSTGNDRTPPYEQYFGPGTRLTVT.

This clonotype was recorded at least ten times. The chain recombines TRBV7-9 with TRBJ1-5; the D is unclear. This CDR3 comprises 14 residues. Germline V lookup: CDR1 SEHNR, CDR2 FQNEAQ (reference sequence). Trimming took 5 bases from V and 3 from J, leaving 11 bases between them. The CDR3 coding sequence is TGTGCCAGCAGCCCTGGGCATTCCAATCAGCCCCAGCATTTT. It is translated as CASSPGHSNQPQHF.

This clonotype was seen ten or more times. The CDR3 DNA reads as TGTGCCAGCTCACTCGACAGGCAGCCGGCCGATGGCTACACCTTC. It is translated as CASSLDRQPADGYTF. The rearrangement links TRBV18 to TRBJ1-2; D may be TRBD1 (6 bases). CDR3 length equals 15 residues. V shed 4 bases and J shed 6 bases, with 18 bases lying between them. CDR1 is KGHSH, CDR2 LQKENI, per germline.

Many counts were recorded for this clonotype. This sequence joins TRBV7-6 and TRBJ2-2, with 7 bases identical to TRBD1. The junction had 4 bases not matched to a gene; V was cut back by 0 bases and J by 0 bases. CDR1 and CDR2 (germline): SGHVS, FNYEAQ. This CDR3 is built from 17 residues. CDR3: CASSLAVTGSNTGELFF. The CDR3, as DNA: TGTGCCAGCAGCTTAGCGGTGACAGGGTCGAACACCGGGGAGCTGTTTTTT.

This clonotype came up many times. The J gene is TRBJ2-3, the V gene TRBV20-1, with TRBD2 matching over 12 bases. After removal of 5 bases from V and 5 bases from J, the junction contained 5 bases not matched to a gene. The CDR3 runs 14 residues. Germline V gene lookup returns CDR1 DFQATT and CDR2 SNEGSKA (reference sequence). As DNA, the CDR3 is TGCAGTGCTCAGACTAGCGGGAGTCTAGATACGCAGTATTTT. This encodes CSAQTSGSLDTQYF.

The table lists this clonotype with a few counts. The CDR3 protein is CASSESGRILEQFF. The CDR3 DNA sequence: TGTGCCAGCAGTGAATCCGGGAGGATACTTGAGCAGTTCTTC. V and J are TRBV6-1 and TRBJ2-1; the match to TRBD2 covers 7 bases. The CDR3 contains 14 residues. The V segment lost 2 bases and the J segment 9 bases; nucleotides outside the gene matches: 7. Germline-derived CDR1 and CDR2 are MNHNS and SASEGT.

This clonotype was recorded many times. The chain links TRBV20-1 to TRBJ2-3; D gene ambiguous. Trimming removed 1 base at V and 0 bases at J, with 8 bases between. This CDR3 is 14 amino acids long. Germline CDR1 reads DFQATT; CDR2 reads SNEGSKA (reference sequence). The CDR3: CSARVVASTDTQYF. For the CDR3, the DNA is TGCAGTGCTAGAGTAGTTGCCAGCACAGATACGCAGTATTTT.

This clonotype appeared many times. This sequence joins TRBV7-9 and TRBJ2-3; TRBD2 aligns across 8 bases. Germline assignment: CDR1 SEHNR and CDR2 FQNEAQ (reference sequence). V lost 3 bases to trimming and J lost 1 base; unmatched junction nucleotides: 12. The CDR3 contains 18 residues. Here the CDR3 reads CASSLGLGPPSRTDTQYF. The CDR3 coding sequence is TGTGCCAGCAGCTTGGGACTAGGCCCCCCGAGCCGCACAGATACGCAGTATTTT.

The chain employs TRBV11-2 and TRBJ2-3; TRBD1 or TRBD2 may be the D gene (6 bases each). Per the germline V gene, CDR1 is SGHAT and CDR2 is FQNNGV. Trimming left V 2 bases short and J 2 bases short, with 11 bases between. The CDR3 consists of 15 residues. The CDR3 nucleotides read TGTGCCAGCAGCTTAATGACGGGGGCCACAGATACGCAGTATTTT. Its translation is CASSLMTGATDTQYF. The variable domain in full, completed from reference TRBV11-2 and TRBJ2-3, reads EAGVAQSPRYKIIEKRQSVAFWCNPISGHATLYWYQQILGQGPKLLIQFQNNGVVDDSQLPKDRFSAERLKGVDSTLKIQPAKLEDSAVYLCASSLMTGATDTQYFGPGTRLTVL.

This clonotype has more than one count but fewer than ten. The chain links TRBV6-4 to TRBJ1-2, with D possibly being TRBD1 (5 bases). Trimming took off 3 bases at V and 10 bases at J, with 15 bases between the two ends. The germline V gene encodes CDR1 MRHNA and CDR2 SNTAGT. CDR3 size: 13 residues. The CDR3 here is CASSEVHRPHYTF. The CDR3 bases are TGTGCCAGCAGTGAAGTCCACAGGCCGCACTACACCTTC.

This clonotype was seen ten or more times. This chain joins TRBV5-6 and TRBJ2-7; no firm D call. In germline, CDR1 is SGHDT, CDR2 YYEEEE. This CDR3 contains 12 residues. The V and J ends lost 1 base and 7 bases respectively, with 9 bases between them. The CDR3 loop is CASSLLGSEQYF. Written as DNA, the CDR3 is TGTGCCAGCAGCTTGTTGGGGTCTGAGCAGTACTTC.

This clonotype was observed many times. The gene calls are TRBV18 and TRBJ2-6; unclear D gene. Germline values: CDR1 KGHSH, CDR2 LQKENI. V lost 3 bases and J lost 2, with 14 bases in between. The CDR3 runs to 17 residues. CDR3 in amino acids: CASSPLDTQTGANVLTF. The CDR3 coding sequence is TGTGCCAGCTCACCTCTAGACACTCAAACTGGGGCCAACGTCCTGACTTTC.